Listed below are T cell receptor beta chains from one sample, sequenced in a study of molecular identifiers for immune sequencing clone quantification. A single record per CDR3 protein comes from TCRdb applying MiXCR to the PCR reads. The sample yields about 65,000 distinct CDR3 sequences, less than 20% seen once. The sample taken for sequencing was naive CD8+ T cells from blood, with Jurkat cell RNA spiked in. The receptor set was obtained from a human donor in good health. Some libraries in this study had Jurkat cell RNA spiked in. Both conserved end residues are part of each CDR3. The D gene is left open where the match is weak. Clone size is not always given. Where it is, it says once, few, many or a class for expanded clones.

j_call | v_call | cdr3_length | clone_size | d_call | cdr3_aa | cdr3_nt
TRBJ1-1 | TRBV19 | 13 | few | NA | CASSIDGGTEAFF | TGTGCCAGTAGTATAGATGGCGGCACTGAAGCTTTCTTT
TRBJ2-7 | TRBV27 | 16 | many | NA | CASSLLGGTGMREQYF | TGTGCCAGCAGTCTCCTGGGTGGTACAGGGATGCGGGAGCAGTACTTC
TRBJ1-1 | TRBV11-2 | 14 | many | NA | CASSFSQLNTEAFF | TGTGCCAGCAGCTTTTCACAGTTGAACACTGAAGCTTTCTTT
TRBJ2-7 | TRBV10-3 | 13 | few | TRBD2 | CAISVGSGYEQYF | TGTGCCATCAGTGTGGGTAGCGGGTACGAGCAGTACTTC
TRBJ2-1 | TRBV28 | 12 | many | NA | CASSLGTLGQFF | TGTGCCAGCAGTTTAGGTACCCTCGGCCAGTTCTTC
TRBJ2-7 | TRBV28 | 12 | few | NA | CASSFPGYEQYF | TGTGCCAGCAGTTTTCCGGGGTACGAGCAGTACTTC
TRBJ2-7 | TRBV27 | 12 | many | NA | CASRTGTREQYF | TGTGCCAGCAGAACAGGGACCAGAGAGCAGTACTTC
TRBJ1-2 | TRBV30 | 15 | many | NA | CAWSAEPGVENGYTF | TGTGCCTGGAGCGCCGAGCCAGGGGTAGAAAATGGCTACACCTTC
TRBJ2-7 | TRBV4-1 | 18 | many | TRBD1 | CASSQVRSGTGSSYEQYF | TGCGCCAGCAGCCAAGTCCGATCCGGGACAGGTAGCTCCTACGAGCAGTACTTC
TRBJ2-1 | TRBV7-8 | 14 | many | NA | CASSLEGRHNEQFF | TGTGCCAGCAGCTTAGAAGGGCGCCACAATGAGCAGTTCTTC
TRBJ2-7 | TRBV9 | 15 | many | TRBD1 | CASSPPGQGGAEQYF | TGTGCCAGCAGCCCACCAGGACAGGGGGGGGCCGAGCAGTACTTC
TRBJ2-1 | TRBV11-3 | 15 | many | TRBD2 | CASSLVAGGRYEQFF | TGTGCCAGCAGCTTAGTAGCGGGAGGTCGCTATGAGCAGTTCTTC
TRBJ2-1 | TRBV23-1 | 18 | many | TRBD2 | CASSQVLPGLASYNEQFF | TGCGCCAGCAGTCAAGTTCTCCCCGGACTAGCGTCCTACAATGAGCAGTTCTTC
TRBJ2-1 | TRBV3-1 | 18 | NA | TRBD2 | CASSKYSSGGSITNEQFF | TGTGCCAGCAGCAAATACTCTAGCGGGGGTAGCATTACGAATGAGCAGTTCTTC
TRBJ2-7 | TRBV6-5 | 14 | many | NA | CASSYGDPTYEQYF | TGTGCCAGCAGTTATGGGGACCCGACCTACGAGCAGTACTTC
TRBJ2-5 | TRBV13 | 15 | many | NA | CASSLPQQTQETQYF | TGTGCCAGCAGCTTACCCCAGCAGACCCAAGAGACCCAGTACTTC
TRBJ2-7 | TRBV12-3/TRBV12-4 | 15 | NA | NA | CASGFQRATSYEQYF | TGTGCCAGCGGTTTTCAGCGGGCAACCTCCTACGAGCAGTACTTC
TRBJ1-1 | TRBV2 | 12 | NA | NA | CASSDGLWGAFF | TGTGCCAGCAGTGACGGGCTATGGGGAGCTTTCTTT
TRBJ1-1 | TRBV6-1 | 13 | many | NA | CASSEAPGYFLFF | TGTGCCAGCAGTGAAGCGCCAGGGTATTTTCTTTTCTTT
TRBJ2-3 | TRBV12-3/TRBV12-4 | 14 | NA | NA | CASSFGGRGDTQYF | TGTGCCAGCAGTTTCGGTGGGAGAGGAGATACGCAGTATTTT
TRBJ2-2 | TRBV7-8 | 18 | once | TRBD2 | CASSPRRLAGETTGELFF | TGTGCCAGCAGCCCTAGGAGACTAGCGGGAGAAACCACCGGGGAGCTGTTTTTT
TRBJ1-6 | TRBV7-9 | 16 | many | NA | CASSLVALGQSEPLHF | TGTGCCAGCAGCTTAGTCGCCCTCGGACAGTCTGAACCCCTCCACTTT
TRBJ1-1 | TRBV7-9 | 12 | many | NA | CASSDINTEAFF | TGTGCCAGCAGCGATATTAACACTGAAGCTTTCTTT
TRBJ1-1 | TRBV2 | 12 | many | NA | CASVGGITEAFF | TGTGCCAGTGTAGGGGGGATCACTGAAGCTTTCTTT
TRBJ2-7 | TRBV27 | 12 | many | NA | CASSLPGAEQYF | TGTGCCAGCAGTTTACCGGGGGCCGAGCAGTACTTC
TRBJ2-7 | TRBV2 | 17 | many | TRBD2 | CASSAISGSVRSYEQYF | TGTGCCAGCAGTGCGATTAGCGGGAGTGTAAGGTCCTACGAGCAGTACTTC
TRBJ2-1 | TRBV11-2 | 15 | many | NA | CASSFKNYLKDEQFF | TGTGCCAGCAGTTTTAAGAACTATTTGAAAGATGAGCAGTTCTTC
TRBJ2-1 | TRBV10-1 | 14 | NA | NA | CASSDRDFWDEQFF | TGCGCCAGCAGTGACCGGGACTTCTGGGATGAGCAGTTCTTC
TRBJ2-1 | TRBV27 | 12 | NA | NA | CASSFLGNEQFF | TGTGCCAGCAGTTTTCTGGGCAATGAGCAGTTCTTC
TRBJ1-1 | TRBV9 | 13 | many | NA | CASSVEPNTEAFF | TGTGCCAGCAGCGTAGAACCGAACACTGAAGCTTTCTTT
TRBJ2-2 | TRBV12-3/TRBV12-4 | 16 | many | NA | CASSLVWTANTGELFF | TGTGCCAGCAGTTTAGTCTGGACAGCGAACACCGGGGAGCTGTTTTTT
TRBJ1-6 | TRBV5-4 | 16 | many | NA | CASSLAGSSYNSPLHF | TGTGCCAGCAGCCTGGCGGGGTCCTCCTATAATTCACCCCTCCACTTT
TRBJ1-1 | TRBV5-4 | 11 | NA | TRBD1 | CASRGQGKAFF | TGTGCCAGCCGGGGACAGGGAAAAGCTTTCTTT
TRBJ1-4 | TRBV7-6 | 14 | many | NA | CASSLVPEGEKLFF | TGTGCCAGCAGCTTAGTCCCGGAGGGGGAAAAACTGTTTTTT
TRBJ2-1 | TRBV6-2/TRBV6-3 | 13 | NA | NA | CASSYAPWGEQFF | TGTGCCAGCAGTTACGCGCCTTGGGGGGAGCAGTTCTTC
TRBJ2-2 | TRBV28 | 14 | NA | NA | CASRSGAYTGELFF | TGTGCCAGCAGATCCGGGGCCTACACCGGGGAGCTGTTTTTT
TRBJ1-1 | TRBV6-5 | 13 | many | NA | CASSYSADTEAFF | TGTGCCAGCAGTTACTCGGCAGACACTGAAGCTTTCTTT
TRBJ2-7 | TRBV20-1 | 14 | NA | NA | CSAETPGLAYEQCF | TGCAGTGCAGAGACCCCAGGGTTGGCCTACGAGCAGTGCTTC
TRBJ2-5 | TRBV13 | 13 | many | NA | CASSLGGDETQYF | TGTGCCAGCAGCTTAGGAGGGGATGAGACCCAGTACTTC
TRBJ2-7 | TRBV23-1 | 14 | many | NA | CASSTGLAKHEQYF | TGCGCCAGCAGTACGGGACTCGCCAAGCACGAGCAGTACTTC
TRBJ2-5 | TRBV6-6 | 17 | NA | NA | CASSASTGTFGQETQYF | TGTGCCAGCAGTGCGTCGACAGGGACTTTCGGCCAAGAGACCCAGTACTTC
TRBJ1-1 | TRBV7-9 | 14 | many | NA | CASRPDVAWTEAFF | TGTGCCAGCAGACCCGACGTTGCATGGACTGAAGCTTTCTTT
TRBJ2-7 | TRBV19 | 13 | many | NA | CASSASGGYEQYF | TGTGCCAGTAGTGCCTCAGGGGGGTACGAGCAGTACTTC
TRBJ2-7 | TRBV5-1 | 15 | few | TRBD2 | CASSIGLAGLYEQYF | TGCGCCAGCAGCATCGGACTAGCGGGACTATACGAGCAGTACTTC
TRBJ2-7 | TRBV14 | 13 | NA | NA | CASSRQDSHEQYF | TGTGCCAGCAGCCGACAGGACTCCCACGAGCAGTACTTC
TRBJ1-1 | TRBV27 | 13 | many | TRBD1 | CASSTGQGWEAFF | TGTGCCAGCAGTACTGGACAGGGTTGGGAGGCTTTCTTT
TRBJ2-1 | TRBV24-1 | 15 | many | NA | CATSHAGTPYNEQFF | TGTGCCACCAGTCACGCCGGGACACCCTACAATGAGCAGTTCTTC
TRBJ2-1 | TRBV19 | 13 | few | NA | CASSIFGGNEQFF | TGTGCCAGTAGTATTTTCGGGGGCAATGAGCAGTTCTTC
TRBJ2-6 | TRBV6-2/TRBV6-3 | 15 | many | NA | CASREEIAGANVLTF | TGTGCCAGCAGGGAGGAAATAGCTGGGGCCAACGTCCTGACTTTC
TRBJ1-5 | TRBV27 | 14 | NA | NA | CASSVRQYNQPQHF | TGTGCCAGCAGCGTAAGACAATACAATCAGCCCCAGCATTTT
TRBJ2-1 | TRBV7-2 | 15 | many | NA | CASSLVDYVDAEQFF | TGTGCCAGCAGCTTAGTTGACTACGTGGATGCTGAGCAGTTCTTC
TRBJ1-5 | TRBV6-2/TRBV6-3 | 14 | many | NA | CASSQAQSNQPQHF | TGTGCCAGCAGTCAGGCACAGAGCAATCAGCCCCAGCATTTT
TRBJ2-1 | TRBV4-1 | 17 | many | TRBD2 | CASSQDPGRAFYNEQFF | TGCGCCAGCAGCCAAGATCCCGGGAGGGCCTTCTACAATGAGCAGTTCTTC